The 11 T cell receptor beta chains given below trace back to one sample, sequenced in a study of blood T cell repertoires in COVID-19. The protocol was immunoSEQ multiplex PCR, while the TCRdb copy is restricted to in-frame clones and leaves out a portion. The sample has about 140,000 clones, about 80% seen once. The specimen was peripheral blood. The receptors come from a man aged 55 to 70 with acute or convalescent COVID-19.

This chain joins TRBV27 and TRBJ2-7, with 7 positions matching TRBD1. Per germline, CDR1 MNHEY and CDR2 SMNVEV (reference sequence). V shed 6 bases, J shed 0 bases, and the junction held 8 bases outside the gene matches. The CDR3 is 15 amino acids. The CDR3 DNA follows: TGTGCCAGCAGACGTACTACAGGGGACTCCTACGAGCAGTACTTC. It yields the protein CASRRTTGDSYEQYF.

The chain uses TRBV3-1 (or the pseudogene TRBV3-2) and TRBJ2-5, with a tentative D call TRBD2 (6 bases). V gave up 6 bases and J gave up 9 bases, with 11 bases separating them. Germline-derived CDR1 and CDR2 are LGHDT and YNNKEL (reference sequence). The CDR3 is 11 residues long. This CDR3 reads CASRRGWAQYF. CDR3 DNA: TGTGCCAGCAGGCGGGGATGGGCCCAGTACTTC.

The V and J genes are TRBV6-5 and TRBJ1-5; D ambiguous. V dropped 7 bases and J dropped 0 bases, with 7 bases sitting between them. CDR1 is MNHEY and CDR2 is SVGAGI in the germline V gene. The CDR3 totals 13 residues. CDR3 nucleotide sequence: TGTGCCAGCACCCTCGGTAGCAATCAGCCCCAGCATTTT. Amino acid sequence: CASTLGSNQPQHF.

Notes on this clone: Other nucleotide sequences from this sample produce the same CDR3. V and J are TRBV3-1 (or the pseudogene TRBV3-2) and TRBJ2-5; 11 bases are a match to TRBD2. The V gene end was trimmed by 3 bases and the J gene end by 0 bases; junction bases not matched to a gene: 0. Germline loops: CDR1 LGHDT, CDR2 YNNKEL (reference sequence). The CDR3 consists of 15 residues. This CDR3 is CASSQGLADQETQYF. CDR3 in DNA: TGTGCCAGCAGCCAGGGACTAGCGGACCAAGAGACCCAGTACTTC.

This chain joins TRBV6-5 and TRBJ1-2; a possible D gene is TRBD1 (6 bases). Trimming shortened V by 8 bases and J by 4 bases, and 17 bases separated the two germline ends. This CDR3 has 14 residues. Germline lookup yields CDR1 MNHEY and CDR2 SVGAGI. The CDR3 region is CASCPSGGGYGYTF. The CDR3 nucleotides read TGTGCCAGCTGCCCCTCGGGAGGGGGCTATGGCTACACCTTC.

This clone was observed a single time. For the CDR3, the DNA is TGTGCCAGTAGCGAACCTGGGACAGTTTCGGAGACCCAGTACTTC. It encodes CASSEPGTVSETQYF. The genes are TRBV19 and TRBJ2-5; TRBD1 aligns across 7 bases. Germline V gives CDR1 LNHDA, CDR2 SQIVND (reference sequence). Trimming cost V 6 bases and J 5 bases; bases outside gene matches: 12. CDR3 length: 15 residues.

The chain uses TRBV20-1 and TRBJ1-5, with D unclear. The CDR3 is 14 amino acids. Germline V CDR1 and CDR2: DFQATT, SNEGSKA (reference sequence). Trimming cost V 3 bases and J 3 bases, with 12 bases left between them. Written as DNA, the CDR3 is TGCAGTGCTAGTTACGGGGTAAACAATCAGCCCCAGCATTTT. Amino acid sequence: CSASYGVNNQPQHF.

This clone has more than one count but fewer than ten. The rearrangement uses TRBV18 and TRBJ2-5; D not resolved. The CDR3 length is 12 residues. Germline CDR1 KGHSH, CDR2 LQKENI. V dropped 2 bases and J dropped 4 bases, with 5 bases sitting between them. CDR3: CASSPAIETQYF. The CDR3 DNA follows: TGTGCCAGCTCACCAGCTATAGAGACCCAGTACTTC.

J is TRBJ2-5 and V is TRBV5-5; D uncertain. V was clipped by 0 bases and J by 5 bases, with 17 bases between them. Germline loops: CDR1 SGHKS, CDR2 YYEKEE (reference sequence). CDR3 size: 16 residues. CDR3 bases: TGTGCCAGCAGCTTGGAATCGACTGTACCCTGGGAGACCCAGTACTTC. It encodes CASSLESTVPWETQYF.

The chain carries TRBV24-1 and TRBJ2-2; 9 bases agree with TRBD1. The V and J ends lost 3 bases and 5 bases, in that order; junction bases with no gene match: 6. CDR3 length: 16 amino acids. Per the germline V gene, CDR1 is KGHDR and CDR2 is SFDVKD. CDR3 nucleotide sequence: TGTGCCACCAGTGATCAACAGGGGGCCGTTACCGGGGAGCTGTTTTTT. Translated: CATSDQQGAVTGELFF.

J is TRBJ2-4 and V is TRBV7-8; 8 positions match TRBD2. Germline V gene lookup returns CDR1 SGHVS and CDR2 FQNEAQ. Unmatched junction bases numbered 26, after V lost 1 base and J lost 15 bases. CDR3 length: 19 residues. CDR3 amino acids: CASSLETGLWEVAGPSMYF. Here the CDR3 DNA reads TGTGCCAGCAGCTTAGAGACAGGACTCTGGGAGGTAGCGGGACCATCGATGTACTTC. The full variable domain, completed using reference TRBV7-8 and TRBJ2-4, is GAGVSQSPRYKVAKRGQDVALRCDPISGHVSLFWYQQALGQGPEFLTYFQNEAQLDKSGLPSDRFFAERPEGSVSTLKIQRTQQEDSAVYLCASSLETGLWEVAGPSMYFGAGTRLSVL.